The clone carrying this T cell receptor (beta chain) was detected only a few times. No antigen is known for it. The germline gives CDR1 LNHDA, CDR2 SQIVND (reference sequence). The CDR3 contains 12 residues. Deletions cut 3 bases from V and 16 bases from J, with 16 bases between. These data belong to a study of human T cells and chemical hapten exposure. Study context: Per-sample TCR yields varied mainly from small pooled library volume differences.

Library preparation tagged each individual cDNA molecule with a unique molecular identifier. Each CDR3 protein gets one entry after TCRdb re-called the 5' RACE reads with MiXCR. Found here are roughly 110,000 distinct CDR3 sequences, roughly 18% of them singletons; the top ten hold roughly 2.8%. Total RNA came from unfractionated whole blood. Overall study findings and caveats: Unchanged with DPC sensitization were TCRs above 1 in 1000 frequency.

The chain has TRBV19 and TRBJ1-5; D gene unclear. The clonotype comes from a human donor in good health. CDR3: CASSMPWAAIHF. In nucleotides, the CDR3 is TGTGCCAGTAGTATGCCCTGGGCTGCTATACATTTT.